Following are 25 T cell receptor beta chains from one sample sequenced in a study of OX40 agonist ivuxolimab in advanced cancers. This table comes from immunoSEQ multiplex PCR, and its TCRdb copy is limited to in-frame clones, with some not included. The data contain about 53,000 clones, roughly 90% of them singletons. The sequences come from CD4+ or CD8+ T cells sorted from blood, collected in a trial of the OX40 agonist ivuxolimab. The receptors stem from an adult with an advanced solid tumor such as melanoma, head and neck, liver or kidney cancer.

V gene TRBV5-1 combines with J gene TRBJ2-1, with TRBD1 matching over 8 bases. The CDR3 loop spans 15 amino acids. CDR1 SGHRS and CDR2 YFSETQ come from the germline V gene. J was trimmed by 5 bases and V by 0 bases; bases with no gene match: 4. The CDR3 nucleotides are TGCGCCAGCAGCTTGGTCCGGACAGGGAACAATGAGCAGTTCTTC. It yields the protein CASSLVRTGNNEQFF.

The chain combines TRBV6-6 with TRBJ2-7, with TRBD1 matching over 7 bases. The V gene's germline CDR1 is MNHNY and CDR2 SVGAGI (reference sequence). The CDR3 runs to 12 residues. With 5 bases clipped from V and 6 bases from J, the junction kept 4 bases outside the gene matches. The CDR3 is CASSAQGFEQYF. As DNA, the CDR3 is TGTGCCAGCAGTGCACAGGGGTTCGAGCAGTACTTC.

As concerns this clone: The same CDR3 can be traced to other DNA sequences in this sample. This chain connects TRBV5-4 to TRBJ1-2; 8 bases are a match to TRBD1. The trim removed 5 bases at V and 3 bases at J, leaving 6 bases unmatched. This CDR3 region has 14 residues. Germline lookup yields CDR1 SGHNT and CDR2 YYREEE (reference sequence). The CDR3 region has the DNA TGTGCCAGCAGTCGAGACAGGGGCTACTATGGCTACACCTTC. This gives the protein CASSRDRGYYGYTF.

This CDR3 is CASSPGNTIYF. As DNA, the CDR3 is TGTGCCAGCTCGCCGGGAAACACCATATATTTT. The rearrangement joins TRBV9 to TRBJ1-3; no clear D gene. From germline, CDR1 is SGDLS and CDR2 YYNGEE. The CDR3 sequence is 11 residues long. Trimming pared 7 bases from V and 4 bases from J, leaving 6 bases between. Combining the CDR3 with reference TRBV9 and TRBJ1-3 gives the whole variable domain DSGVTQTPKHLITATGQRVTLRCSPRSGDLSVYWYQQSLDQGLQFLIQYYNGEERAKGNILERFSAQQFPDLHSELNLSSLELGDSALYFCASSPGNTIYFGEGSWLTVV.

V is TRBV10-1 and J is TRBJ2-1, with 14 bases that match TRBD2. The CDR3 has 15 amino acids. Losses at the gene ends were 4 bases for V and 7 bases for J; bases not matched to a gene: 3. Germline V gene lookup returns CDR1 WNHNN and CDR2 SYGVQD (reference sequence). CDR3 residues: CASSGGLAGENEQFF. The CDR3 bases are TGCGCCAGCAGTGGGGGACTAGCGGGGGAAAATGAGCAGTTCTTC.

The chain uses TRBV6-6 and TRBJ2-7; tentatively, D is TRBD1 (5 bases). This CDR3 comprises 14 residues. V shed 3 bases and J shed 2 bases, with 11 bases lying between them. Germline values: CDR1 MNHNY, CDR2 SVGAGI (reference sequence). The CDR3: CASSYQGATYEQYF. CDR3 coding DNA: TGTGCCAGCAGTTATCAAGGGGCCACCTACGAGCAGTACTTC.

The chain is built from TRBV10-1 and TRBJ2-1; 8 nucleotides match TRBD2. This CDR3 is built from 14 residues. Germline V CDR1 and CDR2: WNHNN, SYGVQD (reference sequence). V was pared by 4 bases and J by 6 bases, with 5 bases of the junction left unmatched. CDR3 coding DNA: TGCGCCAGCAGTGCCGGACTAGCCGTCAATGAGCAGTTCTTC. Its translation: CASSAGLAVNEQFF.

The chain combines TRBV7-2 with TRBJ2-6; unclear D gene. V was shortened by 4 bases and J by 0 bases, with 4 bases between the two germline ends. The CDR3 consists of 14 residues. Germline CDR1 SGHTA, CDR2 FQGNSA. The CDR3 sequence: CASSSDSGANVLTF. The CDR3 nucleotides are TGTGCCAGCAGCTCCGACTCTGGGGCCAACGTCCTGACTTTC.

The chain uses TRBV19 and TRBJ2-2; D perhaps matches TRBD2 (6 bases). From germline, CDR1 is LNHDA and CDR2 SQIVND (reference sequence). CDR3 length: 16 residues. Trimming stripped 1 base from V and 4 bases from J, with 13 bases between. CDR3 coding DNA: TGTGCCAGTAGTATAGTCGCTAGCGTTGGCACCGGGGAGCTGTTTTTT. Its translation is CASSIVASVGTGELFF.

This chain joins TRBV11-1 and TRBJ2-2, with a possible D match to TRBD1 (5 bases). The CDR3 totals 13 residues. The germline CDR1 and CDR2 sequences are SGHAT and FQDESV (reference sequence). The germline V and J ends were trimmed by 3 bases and 6 bases, with 8 bases remaining between them. The CDR3 loop is CASSFVGPGELFF. CDR3 DNA: TGTGCCAGCAGCTTTGTGGGGCCCGGGGAGCTGTTTTTT.

The V and J genes are TRBV27 and TRBJ1-1; TRBD1 agrees at 9 bases. Germline values: CDR1 MNHEY, CDR2 SMNVEV (reference sequence). The CDR3 runs 18 residues. V lost 3 bases, J lost 1 base, and 12 bases stayed unmatched. CDR3: CASSFLSTPGQGNTEAFF. In DNA, the CDR3 is TGTGCCAGCAGTTTTCTATCCACACCGGGACAGGGGAACACTGAAGCTTTCTTT.

The rearrangement joins TRBV6-5 to TRBJ1-1, with D possibly being TRBD1 (6 bases). The germline V gene encodes CDR1 MNHEY and CDR2 SVGAGI. V was shortened by 5 bases and J by 6 bases, with 10 bases between the two germline ends. The CDR3 runs to 12 residues. DNA of the CDR3: TGTGCCAGCAGTAACAGGGTCTCTGAAGCTTTCTTT. It codes for CASSNRVSEAFF.

This clone has only one observation. The chain carries TRBV2 and TRBJ2-7; D is ambiguous. Trimming removed 6 bases at V and 6 bases at J, with 9 bases between. CDR1 SNHLY and CDR2 FYNNEI come from the germline V gene. The length of the CDR3 is 11 residues. CDR3 sequence: CASSFWGEQYF. For the CDR3, the DNA is TGTGCCAGCAGCTTTTGGGGCGAGCAGTACTTC.

The rearrangement uses TRBV27 and TRBJ2-7; D unclear. The CDR3 is made up of 16 amino acids. V lost 9 bases to trimming and J lost 7 bases, with 28 bases between them. The germline V gene has CDR1 MNHEY and CDR2 SMNVEV (reference sequence). The CDR3: CASKVTGRMGPGEQYF. CDR3 bases: TGTGCCAGTAAAGTTACCGGACGCATGGGCCCTGGGGAGCAGTACTTC.

The chain links TRBV18 to TRBJ1-2; the D is unclear. The V gene lost 2 bases and the J gene lost 4 bases, with 5 bases spanning the gap. The V gene's germline CDR1 is KGHSH and CDR2 LQKENI. This CDR3 comprises 12 residues. The CDR3 sequence: CASSPGPYGYTF. The CDR3 coding sequence is TGTGCCAGCTCACCAGGGCCCTATGGCTACACCTTC. Looking up the rest from reference TRBV18 and TRBJ1-2 gives the full variable domain: NAGVMQNPRHLVRRRGQEARLRCSPMKGHSHVYWYRQLPEEGLKFMVYLQKENIIDESGMPKERFSAEFPKEGPSILRIQQVVRGDSAAYFCASSPGPYGYTFGSGTRLTVV.

The gene calls are TRBV19 and TRBJ2-1; 8 bases map to TRBD2. V lost 10 bases and J lost 3; bases outside the gene matches: 8. Germline V gene lookup returns CDR1 LNHDA and CDR2 SQIVND (reference sequence). This CDR3 contains 14 residues. CDR3 bases: TGTGCCACAAACGGGGGGGGTCACTACAATGAGCAGTTCTTC. This translates into CATNGGGHYNEQFF. Variable domain in full (rest from reference TRBV19 and TRBJ2-1): DGGITQSPKYLFRKEGQNVTLSCEQNLNHDAMYWYRQDPGQGLRLIYYSQIVNDFQKGDIAEGYSVSREKKESFPLTVTSAQKNPTAFYLCATNGGGHYNEQFFGPGTRLTVL.

The J gene is TRBJ2-1, the V gene TRBV2; D perhaps matches TRBD2 (6 bases). Looked up from germline, CDR1 is SNHLY and CDR2 is FYNNEI. The CDR3 is 16 amino acids. Deletions cut 4 bases from V and 0 bases from J, with 13 bases between. The CDR3 DNA follows: TGTGCCAGCAGTGGGGGGGACGGGGGCTCCTACAATGAGCAGTTCTTC. Residues: CASSGGDGGSYNEQFF.

This clone appeared once. V and J are TRBV4-2 and TRBJ2-2, with 7 bases identical to TRBD1. With V trimmed by 6 bases and J by 7 bases, 14 bases remained unmatched. Looked up from germline, CDR1 is LGHNA and CDR2 is YNFKEQ. The CDR3 has 16 amino acids. The CDR3 region is CASRSGQGEFHGELFF. The CDR3 nucleotides are TGTGCCAGCAGATCGGGGCAGGGGGAGTTTCACGGGGAGCTGTTTTTT.

CDR3 DNA: TGTGCCAGCAGTGAACACGTACAGGATTCTGGAAACACCATATATTTT. It translates to CASSEHVQDSGNTIYF. The J gene is TRBJ1-3, the V gene TRBV2; tentatively, D is TRBD1 (5 bases). The CDR3 loop spans 16 amino acids. V was shortened by 2 bases and J by 1 base, with 12 bases between the two germline ends. Germline CDR1 SNHLY, CDR2 FYNNEI.

This chain joins TRBV7-9 and TRBJ2-3, with 12 bases matching TRBD2. J was trimmed by 5 bases and V by 5 bases; bases with no gene match: 8. Looked up from germline, CDR1 is SEHNR and CDR2 is FQNEAQ (reference sequence). The CDR3 is 16 amino acids. The CDR3 bases are TGTGCCAGCAGCGAACTAGCGGGAGGCCGTGGAGATACGCAGTATTTT. This encodes CASSELAGGRGDTQYF. The full variable domain, its missing parts supplied by reference TRBV7-9 and TRBJ2-3, is DTGVSQNPRHKITKRGQNVTFRCDPISEHNRLYWYRQTLGQGPEFLTYFQNEAQLEKSRLLSDRFSAERPKGSFSTLEIQRTEQGDSAMYLCASSELAGGRGDTQYFGPGTRLTVL.

This chain uses TRBV19 with TRBJ1-5, with 7 positions matching TRBD1. This CDR3 has 14 residues. Germline V gives CDR1 LNHDA, CDR2 SQIVND (reference sequence). The V gene end was trimmed by 5 bases and the J gene end by 6 bases; junction bases not matched to a gene: 7. The CDR3 region is CASSWDSLSQPQHF. The DNA of the CDR3 is TGTGCCAGTAGTTGGGACAGCCTTAGTCAGCCCCAGCATTTT.

The DNA for the CDR3 is TGTGCCAGCAGCGTAGCAGGGGTCGACACCGGGGAGCTGTTTTTT. This translates into CASSVAGVDTGELFF. The chain couples TRBV9 to TRBJ2-2; D might be TRBD1 (6 bases). Trimming removed 0 bases at V and 3 bases at J, with 9 bases between. The CDR3 runs 15 residues. Germline V gives CDR1 SGDLS, CDR2 YYNGEE.

This clone ranks as medium-sized. V and J are TRBV6-1 and TRBJ1-1; TRBD1 is a possible D gene (6 bases). This CDR3 is built from 15 residues. CDR1 is MNHNS and CDR2 is SASEGT in the germline V gene. V was pared by 6 bases and J by 0 bases, with 14 bases between. This CDR3 reads CASRPLDSMNTEAFF. CDR3 DNA: TGTGCCAGCAGACCCCTGGACAGCATGAACACTGAAGCTTTCTTT.

The count of this clone is one. The chain recombines TRBV19 with TRBJ2-1; 10 bases agree with TRBD1. V lost 5 bases, J lost 7 bases, and 11 bases stayed unmatched. The CDR3 is 16 residues long. Germline V gives CDR1 LNHDA, CDR2 SQIVND (reference sequence). The CDR3 nucleotides are TGTGCCAGTAGTGCCAGGGACAGGGGTTTAGAGAATGAGCAGTTCTTC. It encodes CASSARDRGLENEQFF.

J is TRBJ2-5 and V is TRBV10-1; D gene unclear. The CDR3 covers 10 residues. Germline V lookup: CDR1 WNHNN, CDR2 SYGVQD (reference sequence). V was pared by 9 bases and J by 7 bases, with 9 bases between. The CDR3 DNA reads TGCGCCAGTCCCCCCGGGACCCAGTACTTC. Translation gives CASPPGTQYF.